This is a list of T cell receptor beta chains from one sample in a study of healthy donors' naive CD4 and CD8 T cells. TCRdb reprocessed the reads with MiXCR, giving one entry per CDR3 protein. The data contain 200,000 or so distinct CDR3 sequences, over 60% of them singletons. The sequenced sample consisted of naive CD4+ and CD8+ T cells sorted from blood, pooled from several donors. These receptors came from a pool of human donors in good health; the sample pools cells from several healthy donors. Each CDR3 is given with its conserved first and last residue. The D gene is left open where the match is weak. Clone size, where shown, is once, few, many, or a class for clones that have expanded.

V: TRBV11-2
D: NA
size: NA
J: TRBJ2-7
CDR3: CASNPSTGYYGQYF
DNA: TGTGCCAGCAACCCATCAACAGGGTATTATGGGCAGTACTTC

V: TRBV29-1
D: NA
size: NA
J: TRBJ2-7
CDR3: CSARASYEQYF
DNA: TGCAGCGCGAGGGCCTCCTACGAGCAGTACTTC

V: TRBV19
D: NA
size: NA
J: TRBJ1-5
CDR3: CASSIRTANQPQHF
DNA: TGTGCCAGTAGTATTAGGACGGCAAATCAGCCCCAGCATTTT

V: TRBV29-1
D: NA
size: NA
J: TRBJ2-1
CDR3: CSVGRSGYYNEQFF
DNA: TGCAGCGTTGGGCGGAGCGGTTACTACAATGAGCAGTTCTTC

V: TRBV27
D: NA
size: many
J: TRBJ1-2
CDR3: CASSGGLVGYTF
DNA: TGTGCCAGCAGTGGGGGCCTTGTGGGCTACACCTTC

V: TRBV27
D: NA
size: few
J: TRBJ1-5
CDR3: CASSLLGPYSNQPQHF
DNA: TGTGCCAGCAGTTTATTAGGGCCGTATAGCAATCAGCCCCAGCATTTT

V: TRBV7-9
D: TRBD1
size: NA
J: TRBJ2-7
CDR3: CASSSYGGGTVSYEQYF
DNA: TGTGCCAGCAGCTCTTATGGGGGTGGGACAGTCTCCTACGAGCAGTACTTC

V: TRBV19
D: TRBD2
size: NA
J: TRBJ2-1
CDR3: CASSVQRGTYNEQFF
DNA: TGTGCCAGTAGTGTGCAGCGGGGGACCTACAATGAGCAGTTCTTC

V: TRBV7-6
D: TRBD2
size: NA
J: TRBJ2-3
CDR3: CASSFRTSPHTQYF
DNA: TGTGCCAGCAGCTTTAGGACTAGCCCGCATACGCAGTATTTT

V: TRBV30
D: NA
size: NA
J: TRBJ1-1
CDR3: CAWRRRTEAFF
DNA: TGTGCCTGGAGAAGGAGGACAGAAGCTTTCTTT

V: TRBV6-5
D: NA
size: NA
J: TRBJ2-2
CDR3: CASSYLFF
DNA: TGTGCCAGCAGTTACTTGTTTTTT

V: TRBV11-2
D: TRBD2
size: NA
J: TRBJ2-1
CDR3: CASSYWASGSNEQFF
DNA: TGTGCCAGCAGCTATTGGGCTAGCGGGAGTAATGAGCAGTTCTTC

V: TRBV6-5
D: TRBD2
size: NA
J: TRBJ2-2
CDR3: CASSNSGTRAGELFF
DNA: TGTGCCAGCAGTAATAGCGGGACAAGAGCCGGGGAGCTGTTTTTT

V: TRBV15
D: TRBD2
size: NA
J: TRBJ2-7
CDR3: CATSTGLAGARTYEQYF
DNA: TGTGCCACCAGCACGGGACTAGCGGGAGCACGGACCTACGAGCAGTACTTC

V: TRBV6-2/TRBV6-3
D: NA
size: NA
J: TRBJ1-2
CDR3: CASSFEGPRGYTF
DNA: TGTGCCAGCAGTTTCGAGGGGCCCCGTGGCTACACCTTC

V: TRBV11-1
D: NA
size: NA
J: TRBJ1-1
CDR3: CASSSRRAHTEAFF
DNA: TGTGCCAGCAGCTCCCGCAGGGCCCACACTGAAGCTTTCTTT

V: TRBV27
D: TRBD1
size: NA
J: TRBJ1-1
CDR3: CASSSTGVGTEAFF
DNA: TGTGCCAGCAGTTCGACAGGGGTTGGTACTGAAGCTTTCTTT

V: TRBV2
D: NA
size: NA
J: TRBJ1-1
CDR3: CASRVNTEAFF
DNA: TGTGCCAGCAGAGTCAACACTGAAGCTTTCTTT

V: TRBV27
D: TRBD2
size: few
J: TRBJ2-2
CDR3: CASSIQGLAGGITGELFF
DNA: TGTGCCAGCAGTATCCAGGGACTAGCGGGAGGGATCACCGGGGAGCTGTTTTTT

V: TRBV5-5
D: NA
size: few
J: TRBJ2-1
CDR3: CASSLSATGEQFF
DNA: TGTGCCAGCAGCTTGTCGGCAACCGGTGAGCAGTTCTTC

V: TRBV19
D: TRBD2
size: NA
J: TRBJ2-3
CDR3: CASSIQPPSSGTKDTQYF
DNA: TGTGCCAGTAGTATTCAACCCCCCTCTAGCGGGACTAAAGATACGCAGTATTTT

V: TRBV6-5
D: TRBD2
size: NA
J: TRBJ2-7
CDR3: CASSSGTSGSYEQYF
DNA: TGTGCCAGCAGTTCCGGGACTAGCGGCTCCTACGAGCAGTACTTC

V: TRBV29-1
D: TRBD1
size: NA
J: TRBJ2-2
CDR3: CSVGQGSTGELFF
DNA: TGCAGCGTTGGACAGGGGAGCACCGGGGAGCTGTTTTTT

V: TRBV29-1
D: NA
size: once
J: TRBJ1-2
CDR3: CSSLGDYGYTF
DNA: TGCAGTTCGCTAGGTGACTATGGCTACACCTTC

V: TRBV29-1
D: NA
size: few
J: TRBJ1-1
CDR3: CSVERPNTEAFF
DNA: TGCAGCGTTGAGCGGCCGAACACTGAAGCTTTCTTT

V: TRBV6-6
D: NA
size: NA
J: TRBJ2-1
CDR3: CASSYQGDYNEQFF
DNA: TGTGCCAGCAGTTACCAGGGTGATTACAATGAGCAGTTCTTC

V: TRBV11-2
D: TRBD2
size: NA
J: TRBJ2-7
CDR3: CASSWLAGNYEQYF
DNA: TGTGCCAGCAGCTGGCTAGCGGGGAATTACGAGCAGTACTTC

V: TRBV6-2/TRBV6-3
D: TRBD2
size: NA
J: TRBJ2-1
CDR3: CATRISGLAGYNEQFF
DNA: TGTGCCACCAGAATTTCCGGACTAGCCGGTTACAATGAGCAGTTCTTC

V: TRBV27
D: TRBD2
size: NA
J: TRBJ2-3
CDR3: CASSFLAGGPGDTQYF
DNA: TGTGCCAGCAGTTTCCTAGCGGGAGGGCCCGGAGATACGCAGTATTTT

V: TRBV12-3/TRBV12-4
D: NA
size: NA
J: TRBJ1-5
CDR3: CASTLHQDNQPQHF
DNA: TGTGCCAGCACCTTGCACCAGGACAATCAGCCCCAGCATTTT

V: TRBV5-5
D: TRBD1
size: NA
J: TRBJ2-7
CDR3: CASSPGTGSYEQYF
DNA: TGTGCCAGCAGCCCCGGGACAGGGAGCTATGAGCAGTACTTC

V: TRBV6-2/TRBV6-3
D: NA
size: NA
J: TRBJ2-3
CDR3: CASSYSSRNTDTQYF
DNA: TGTGCCAGCAGTTACTCTTCCAGGAACACAGATACGCAGTATTTT

V: TRBV27
D: TRBD1
size: once
J: TRBJ2-5
CDR3: CASSLGQGSGQETQYF
DNA: TGTGCCAGCAGTTTGGGACAGGGTAGTGGGCAAGAGACCCAGTACTTC

V: TRBV6-6
D: NA
size: NA
J: TRBJ2-2
CDR3: CASTPGTGFGGELFF
DNA: TGTGCCAGCACCCCAGGAACAGGCTTCGGCGGGGAGCTGTTTTTT

V: TRBV27
D: TRBD2
size: NA
J: TRBJ2-7
CDR3: CASSPGTSGAYEQYF
DNA: TGTGCCAGCAGTCCAGGGACTAGCGGGGCCTACGAGCAGTACTTC

V: TRBV27
D: TRBD2
size: NA
J: TRBJ2-7
CDR3: CASGLGGPDGEQYF
DNA: TGTGCCAGCGGATTGGGAGGGCCCGATGGCGAGCAGTACTTC

V: TRBV5-4
D: NA
size: NA
J: TRBJ2-1
CDR3: CASSLGGGEFYNEQFF
DNA: TGTGCCAGCAGCTTGGGAGGGGGAGAATTCTACAATGAGCAGTTCTTC

V: TRBV30
D: NA
size: NA
J: TRBJ2-3
CDR3: CAWSEGSTDTQYF
DNA: TGTGCCTGGAGTGAGGGTAGCACAGATACGCAGTATTTT

V: TRBV6-2/TRBV6-3
D: NA
size: NA
J: TRBJ2-1
CDR3: CASSPHNEQFF
DNA: TGTGCCAGCAGTCCCCACAATGAGCAGTTCTTC

V: TRBV20-1
D: TRBD2
size: NA
J: TRBJ2-1
CDR3: CSARDWGRAIYEQFF
DNA: TGCAGTGCTAGAGATTGGGGGAGGGCCATATATGAGCAGTTCTTC

V: TRBV20-1
D: NA
size: NA
J: TRBJ2-5
CDR3: CSAVMLEQETQYF
DNA: TGCAGTGCCGTGATGCTAGAGCAAGAGACCCAGTACTTC

V: TRBV20-1
D: NA
size: NA
J: TRBJ2-1
CDR3: CSAESDRGTNEQFF
DNA: TGCAGTGCCGAGTCCGACCGAGGTACCAATGAGCAGTTCTTC

V: TRBV25-1
D: TRBD1
size: NA
J: TRBJ2-5
CDR3: CASSASPGGETQYF
DNA: TGTGCCAGCAGTGCGTCCCCAGGGGGAGAGACCCAGTACTTC

V: TRBV12-3/TRBV12-4
D: TRBD1
size: NA
J: TRBJ1-5
CDR3: CASSKGQVVVNQPQHF
DNA: TGTGCCAGCAGTAAGGGACAGGTCGTGGTCAATCAGCCCCAGCATTTT

V: TRBV10-3
D: NA
size: NA
J: TRBJ2-5
CDR3: CAISEQGSGLQETQYF
DNA: TGTGCCATCAGTGAGCAGGGTAGCGGACTCCAAGAGACCCAGTACTTC

V: TRBV7-9
D: NA
size: NA
J: TRBJ1-2
CDR3: CASSLGKGGDRNYGYTF
DNA: TGTGCCAGCAGCTTAGGAAAGGGAGGTGATCGGAACTATGGCTACACCTTC

V: TRBV4-3
D: TRBD2
size: NA
J: TRBJ2-3
CDR3: CASSQRRASGRANPVDTQYF
DNA: TGCGCCAGCAGCCAAAGACGGGCTAGCGGGAGGGCCAATCCCGTGGATACGCAGTATTTT

V: TRBV18
D: TRBD1
size: NA
J: TRBJ1-2
CDR3: CASSATGEDGYTF
DNA: TGTGCCAGCTCAGCAACAGGGGAAGATGGCTACACCTTC

V: TRBV6-1
D: TRBD2
size: NA
J: TRBJ2-7
CDR3: CASSLRISGGTHYEQYF
DNA: TGTGCCAGCAGTCTCCGTATTAGCGGGGGGACCCACTACGAGCAGTACTTC

V: TRBV6-5
D: TRBD1
size: once
J: TRBJ2-7
CDR3: CASRTGGQGYWQYF
DNA: TGTGCCAGCAGAACAGGAGGACAGGGTTATTGGCAGTACTTC

V: TRBV29-1
D: NA
size: NA
J: TRBJ1-2
CDR3: CSVEGPTADHPYYGYTF
DNA: TGCAGCGTTGAAGGGCCGACAGCCGATCATCCCTACTATGGCTACACCTTC

V: TRBV6-5
D: NA
size: NA
J: TRBJ1-1
CDR3: CASSYRDSLHMSRMNTEAFF
DNA: TGTGCCAGCAGTTACCGGGATTCCCTTCATATGTCCCGAATGAACACTGAAGCTTTCTTT

V: TRBV19
D: TRBD1
size: few
J: TRBJ1-5
CDR3: CASSTRTQGVDNQPQHF
DNA: TGTGCCAGTAGTACCCGAACTCAGGGGGTTGACAATCAGCCCCAGCATTTT

V: TRBV7-8
D: NA
size: NA
J: TRBJ2-5
CDR3: CASTQGAGRETQYF
DNA: TGTGCCAGCACCCAAGGGGCGGGGCGGGAGACCCAGTACTTC

V: TRBV29-1
D: NA
size: NA
J: TRBJ2-2
CDR3: CSAGRDGVTGELFF
DNA: TGCAGCGCCGGCAGGGACGGGGTCACCGGGGAGCTGTTTTTT